The text below deals with one T cell receptor beta chain. What it recognizes is unknown. The sample originates from a study of identical twins. Regarding the study as a whole: Twins' excess sharing was less marked for out-of-frame beta sequences. Cord blood beta clonotypes present at high abundance carried fewer insertions; no such pattern appeared in memory repertoires.

Template switching (which added a universal primer site) was used, and cDNA carried unique molecular identifiers. TCRdb used MiXCR to reprocess the 5' RACE reads, holding one entry per CDR3 protein. Of under 900,000 distinct CDR3 sequences listed, about 12% are singletons. Healthy Caucasians supplied all donations. This CDR3 contains 18 residues. The V gene end was trimmed by 6 bases and the J gene end by 1 base; junction bases not matched to a gene: 8. These data were likewise used in another study, on yellow fever vaccine responses in identical twins.

The chain couples TRBV12-3 or TRBV12-4 to TRBJ2-1; TRBD2 aligns across 14 bases. Sequencing was carried out using PBMCs. The clonotype comes from a woman aged 18-30 years in good health. In DNA, the CDR3 is TGTGCCAGCAGCCCGACTAGCGGGAGGGCCGGTTCCTACAATGAGCAGTTCTTC. It translates to CASSPTSGRAGSYNEQFF.